There are many counts of the clone carrying this TCR beta chain. The data are from a study of regulatory T cells in long-lasting Graves disease. The CDR3 extends over 15 amino acids. With 3 bases removed from V and 1 base from J, the gap between germline ends came to 9 bases. Germline V gene sequence: CDR1 SGHVS, CDR2 FQNEAQ. Time point denoted: newly diagnosed GD, antithyroid drugs for less than 3 months. PBMCs were the source of the RNA used for TCR sequencing. Peripheral blood, Nine milliliters per patient, was collected in EDTA tubes. Arm-PCR of CDR3 regions and iRepertoire HTBI primers were the basis on which TCR beta libraries were built. Each CDR3 protein gets one entry after TCRdb re-called the multiplex PCR reads with MiXCR. The repertoire consists of some 220,000 distinct CDR3 sequences, with approximately 18% occurring once and the leading ten covering around 11%. These data were also filed under a second study, of T cells in Graves' hyperthyroidism and ophthalmopathy. This second report adds: Orbital computed tomography, thyroid ultrasound, serum thyroxine and TRAb, and clinical symptoms together informed the diagnoses. First-round RT-PCR targeting the TCR CDR3 was performed with the HTBI primer set. Blood also carried most thyroid clonotypes expanded above 0.001.

This sample comprised peripheral blood mononuclear cells (PBMCs), obtained at new diagnosis, from a patient treated with antithyroid drugs. The chain couples TRBV7-8 to TRBJ2-2; D not certain. The clonotype originates from a woman younger than 45 with Graves disease. CDR3 in amino acids: CASSLVVGNTGELFF. The CDR3 DNA sequence: TGTGCCAGCAGCTTGGTGGTAGGGAACACCGGGGAGCTGTTTTTT. Filled out from reference TRBV7-8 and TRBJ2-2, the complete variable domain reads GAGVSQSPRYKVAKRGQDVALRCDPISGHVSLFWYQQALGQGPEFLTYFQNEAQLDKSGLPSDRFFAERPEGSVSTLKIQRTQQEDSAVYLCASSLVVGNTGELFFGEGSRLTVL.